This TCR beta chain emerged from a study of identical twins (TCRdb year 2016). Turning to the overall study: The study deep-sequenced TCR alpha and beta repertoires from monozygotic twins, unrelated adults of various ages and cord blood to test whether fetal clonotypes persist. Replicate twin experiments were performed at different times using different library preparation protocols to rule out contamination.

As concerns this clonotype: The antigen it binds to is not known. No quality values exist for individual bases; no much larger clone is one base distant.

Library construction relied on 5' RACE. Data came from an Illumina HiSeq 2000. A universal primer binding site was introduced by template switching, and a unique molecular identifier was present in the final cDNA, enabling accurate counting of TCR cDNA molecules. Specific primers in the conserved constant-segment region were used to synthesize first-strand cDNA for the TCR alpha and beta chains. To control for contamination, every cDNA library was double barcoded, receiving both a SMART-Mk sample barcode and Illumina barcodes. TruSeq adapter sequences, together with Illumina sample barcodes, were added in two successive PCR steps. TCR alpha and beta cDNA libraries were sequenced on the Illumina HiSeq platform with custom primers. The original pipeline was this. MiGEC processed the raw reads to extract unique molecular identifiers, while MiXCR was used to determine the CDR3 positions. Recombination models were inferred per individual with the repgenHMM and IGoR tools using an EM algorithm. Shared clonotype analysis was performed with the tcR package in R, normalizing sharing by the product of cloneset sizes. Out-of-frame nonproductive sequences were analyzed to study raw recombination free of thymic and clonal selection effects. TCRdb redid the processing of the public reads, applying fastp at Q25 and MiXCR, and retained in-frame beta chains. Identical CDR3 protein sequences are pooled into one entry, listed with their most common genes and DNA. The V and J calls were not made by the authors but by TCRdb's processing. Here the sample has hundreds of thousands of distinct CDR3 sequences; roughly 6% occur a single time. The ten largest account for roughly 1.6% of the sample.

The paper's findings and limits, for the study overall: Because the same donors could not be followed over many years, conclusions were based on cross-sectional statistical analysis. Abundant cord blood beta clonotypes had fewer insertions, young adult naive repertoires showed a similar but weaker trend, and memory repertoires showed no such trend. Compared with coincidental sharing between unrelated individuals, out-of-frame TCR alpha sequences shared between twins had an excess of sequences with low generation probability. The excess sharing between twins in beta out-of-frame sequences was weaker because fewer shared sequences reduced the signal-to-noise ratio. In monozygotic twins, recombination models systematically underestimated out-of-frame TCR alpha sharing, but the models matched the sharing seen between unrelated individuals. Zero-insertion analyses could be partly confounded by invariant T cells such as MAIT and iNKT, though diverse VJ usage argued against such confounding for most clonotypes.

CDR3 length: 16 amino acids, cysteine to phenylalanine. The read is trimmed to its CDR3 DNA, 48 bases read in frame from base 1. Trimming takes 0 bases off V and 8 bases off J; junction bases not matched to a gene: 7. Via the germline V gene (reference sequence), CDR1 is SEHNR and CDR2 FQNEAQ. Only healthy Caucasian donors were included. Three unrelated non-twin adults were additionally sequenced: a male aged 18 to 30, a male aged 50 to 59 and a female aged 50 to 59. Miltenyi CD45RO+ enrichment and human naive T-cell isolation kits were used to isolate memory (CD45RO+) and naive T cells from PBMC. The receptor was isolated from a man in his late teens or twenties in good health. The sequence links TRBV7-9 to TRBJ2-1; TRBD1 aligns with 10 central bases. The material sequenced was naive T cells sorted from blood. The cell subset or site tag for this specimen amounts to: cells isolated with a human naive T-cell isolation kit. The CDR3 protein sequence reads: CASSLAGTGVHHEQFF. At the DNA level, the sequence is TGTGCCAGCAGCTTAGCGGGGACAGGGGTTCACCATGAGCAGTTCTTC.